This TCR beta chain was obtained from a study of CD8 T cells in Susac syndrome. RNA, at roughly 0.45 to 1 ug, was reverse transcribed with random hexamers. A single record per CDR3 protein comes from TCRdb applying MiXCR to the immunoSEQ multiplex PCR reads. The table records about 150,000 distinct CDR3 sequences, about 95% of them present only once. Diagnostic criteria for definite or probable disease, in their recently defined form, were met by the patients with Susac syndrome. The sequencing sample was made of CD4+ T cells from PBMCs. This TCR came from a human donor with Susac syndrome.

CDR3 sequence: CASSYSPGGKQYF. CDR3 nucleotides: TGTGCCAGCAGTTACTCGCCTGGGGGGAAGCAGTACTTC. This chain links TRBV6-2 or TRBV6-3 with TRBJ2-7; D might be TRBD2 (6 bases). CDR3 length equals 13 residues. Germline CDR1 is MNHEY and CDR2 is SVGEGT. V was pared by 0 bases and J by 8 bases, with 11 bases between.